This TCR beta chain was captured in a study of OX40 agonist ivuxolimab in advanced cancers. Looking at the study overall: Patients took ivuxolimab, an agonistic anti-OX40 (CD134) antibody. Broader study findings: Within 6 weeks, CD4+ and CD8+ blood T cells expanded clonally at 0.1 to 3.0 mg/kg.

On this clone itself: The antigen remains undetermined.

Data came from immunoSEQ multiplex PCR; TCRdb stores just in-frame clones and leaves some out. The data show under 9,000 clones, about four fifths seen once. The clonotype originates from an adult with an advanced solid tumor such as melanoma, head and neck, liver or kidney cancer. Sequences were derived from CD4+ or CD8+ T cells sorted from blood, sampled in a trial of the OX40 agonist ivuxolimab.

The CDR3 DNA reads TGTGCCAGCAGCACCCACGGCGGGGGGGAGTATGGCTACACCTTC. Translated: CASSTHGGGEYGYTF. The chain is built from TRBV9 and TRBJ1-2; possible D gene TRBD1, 5 bases. The CDR3 is 15 amino acids. CDR1 SGDLS and CDR2 YYNGEE come from the germline V gene. V was pared by 4 bases and J by 5 bases, with 18 bases between.